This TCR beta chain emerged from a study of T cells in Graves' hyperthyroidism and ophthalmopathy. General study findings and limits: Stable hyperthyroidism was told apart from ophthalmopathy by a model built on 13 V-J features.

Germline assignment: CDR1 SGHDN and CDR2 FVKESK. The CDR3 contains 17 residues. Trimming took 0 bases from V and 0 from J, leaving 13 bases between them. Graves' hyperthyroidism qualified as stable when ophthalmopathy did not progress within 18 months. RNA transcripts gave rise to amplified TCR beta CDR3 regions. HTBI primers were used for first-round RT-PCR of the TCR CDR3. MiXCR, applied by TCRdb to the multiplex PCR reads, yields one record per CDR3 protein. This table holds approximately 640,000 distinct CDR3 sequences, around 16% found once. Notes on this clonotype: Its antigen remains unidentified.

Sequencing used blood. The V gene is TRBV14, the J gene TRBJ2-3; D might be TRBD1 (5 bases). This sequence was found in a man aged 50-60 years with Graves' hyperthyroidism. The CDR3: CASSQDAAGISTDTQYF. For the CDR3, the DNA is TGTGCCAGCAGCCAAGATGCGGCAGGGATTAGCACAGATACGCAGTATTTT.